Described below is a single T cell receptor (beta chain) sequence and its context. Its cognate antigen is unknown. The V gene's germline CDR1 is LNHNV and CDR2 YYDKDF (reference sequence). The CDR3 extends over 15 amino acids. J lost 6 bases, V lost 2 bases, and 3 bases had no gene match. The data derive from a study of Ad26.COV2.S vaccination and SARS-CoV-2 variants. Study overall: In the study, Ad26.COV2.S was injected intramuscularly once, or twice 56 days apart.

Whole-study results and caveats: People given the vaccine had a wider spike-specific TCR breadth than placebo recipients did.

Regarding treatment: 19 received Ad26.COV2.S at low or high dose, single or two shots; several received placebo; per-sample allocation not given. Each sample was drawn 63 days after the first injection (of vaccine or placebo). Cohort 1b enrolled adults aged 18-55 years in Boston. Ad26 vector vaccine expressed Wuhan-strain SARS-CoV-2 spike. Profiling relied on immunoSEQ multiplex PCR, and the TCRdb table lists in-frame clones only, not all of them. Of some 400,000 clones listed, 75% to 90% are singletons. The sequence was obtained from a person between 18 and 60 years old who received the Ad26.COV2.S COVID-19 vaccine or a placebo. The rearrangement links TRBV15 to TRBJ2-1, with 11 bases lining up with TRBD1. The sample in question was peripheral blood, obtained in a trial of Ad26.COV2.S vaccine versus placebo. The CDR3 DNA follows: TGTGCCACCAGCAGACCCGGACAGGGGGCCAATGAGCAGTTCTTC. It is translated as CATSRPGQGANEQFF.